The TCR beta chain under discussion was sequenced for a study of control samples from healthy donors and cancer patients. Produced via immunoSEQ multiplex PCR; TCRdb's table is partial and in-frame only. The sample carries 120,000 to 150,000 clones, under 95% recorded once. V was shortened by 5 bases and J by 5 bases, with 16 bases between the two germline ends. Germline CDR1 and CDR2: SGHTA and FQGNSA. CDR3 length equals 15 residues. Input material: blood. The chain links TRBV7-2 to TRBJ1-5; D might be TRBD1 (6 bases). The clonotype comes from a man between 18 and 35 years old in good health. DNA of the CDR3: TGTGCCAGCAGCCCTCGGGTGGGGGGCGATCAGCCCCAGCATTTT. Protein product: CASSPRVGGDQPQHF.